These 20 T cell receptor beta chains originate from one sample sequenced in a study of T cell responses to AZD1222 COVID-19 vaccine. Assay used: immunoSEQ multiplex PCR; TCRdb lists only in-frame clones, some missing. The sample shows 100,000 to 110,000 clones, about 87% of them seen only once. The sample in question was peripheral blood, obtained on day 0 of AZD1222 vaccination. The source is an adult in good health.

The chain recombines TRBV5-1 with TRBJ2-2; 7 bases are shared with TRBD2. The trim removed 0 bases at V and 5 bases at J, leaving 13 bases unmatched. The germline V gene encodes CDR1 SGHRS and CDR2 YFSETQ. The CDR3 has 18 residues. CDR3 sequence: CASSLAAPGGLTTGELFF. CDR3 bases: TGCGCCAGCAGCTTGGCGGCTCCGGGGGGATTAACGACCGGGGAGCTGTTTTTT.

The J gene is TRBJ2-5, the V gene TRBV6-5; D is perhaps TRBD1 (5 bases). V lost 8 bases and J lost 0, with 16 bases in between. The CDR3 contains 15 residues. From germline, CDR1 is MNHEY and CDR2 SVGAGI. CDR3 residues: CASQGSAPDQETQYF. The CDR3 DNA reads TGTGCCAGCCAGGGCAGCGCCCCGGACCAAGAGACCCAGTACTTC.

V is TRBV23-1 and J is TRBJ2-2; 8 bases line up with TRBD1. TRBV23-1 is an ORF, and what it does is uncertain. The V segment lost 6 bases and the J segment 5 bases; nucleotides outside the gene matches: 14. The CDR3 length is 17 residues. The CDR3 nucleotides are TGCGCCAGCAGACCTTGGACAGGGTGGGGTAGGACCGGGGAGCTGTTTTTT. It codes for CASRPWTGWGRTGELFF.

The V call is TRBV4-1, the J call TRBJ2-7, with TRBD2 matching 8 bases. This CDR3 contains 15 residues. The V segment lost 6 bases and the J segment 2 bases; nucleotides outside the gene matches: 9. The V gene's germline CDR1 is MGHRA and CDR2 YSYEKL. The CDR3: CASRFDLAGAYEQYF. The DNA of the CDR3 is TGCGCCAGCAGGTTCGACCTAGCGGGCGCCTACGAGCAGTACTTC.

The chain employs TRBV5-1 and TRBJ2-2; TRBD1 matches 8 bases. This CDR3 spans 18 amino acids. The V gene's germline CDR1 is SGHRS and CDR2 YFSETQ. J lost 4 bases, V lost 3 bases, and 14 bases had no gene match. In DNA form, the CDR3 reads TGCGCCAGCAGCTGGGAGACAGGGGTGCCCTCTTTCACCGGGGAGCTGTTTTTT. It yields the protein CASSWETGVPSFTGELFF.

The chain couples TRBV3-1 (or the pseudogene TRBV3-2) to TRBJ2-5, with TRBD2 matching over 9 bases. This CDR3 is built from 17 residues. CDR1 LGHDT and CDR2 YNNKEL come from the germline V gene (reference sequence). With V trimmed by 1 base and J by 4 bases, 10 bases remained unmatched. The CDR3 loop is CASSQASRPAGGETQYF. CDR3 nucleotides: TGTGCCAGCAGCCAAGCTTCCCGACCAGCGGGAGGAGAGACCCAGTACTTC.

The CDR3 DNA reads as TGTGCCAGCAGCCAAGATATTGGCGGGGTACTGGAAAAACTGTTTTTT. It codes for CASSQDIGGVLEKLFF. The chain carries TRBV4-2 and TRBJ1-4, with unresolved D. CDR3 length: 16 amino acids. From germline, CDR1 is LGHNA and CDR2 YNFKEQ. Trimming took off 0 bases at V and 8 bases at J, with 16 bases between the two ends.

The chain employs TRBV25-1 and TRBJ2-2; TRBD1 matches at 7 bases. Germline loops: CDR1 MGHDK, CDR2 SYGVNS. CDR3 length: 14 amino acids. The junction had 0 bases not matched to a gene; V was cut back by 4 bases and J by 1 base. CDR3 residues: CASSGQGNTGELFF. The CDR3, as DNA: TGTGCCAGCAGTGGACAGGGGAACACCGGGGAGCTGTTTTTT. Full variable domain (missing parts from reference TRBV25-1 and TRBJ2-2): EADIYQTPRYLVIGTGKKITLECSQTMGHDKMYWYQQDPGMELHLIHYSYGVNSTEKGDLSSESTVSRIRTEHFPLTLESARPSHTSQYLCASSGQGNTGELFFGEGSRLTVL.

The chain combines TRBV13 with TRBJ1-2; unclear D gene. CDR1 and CDR2 from the germline V gene are PRHDT and FYEKMQ (reference sequence). V gave up 5 bases and J gave up 8 bases, with 21 bases separating them. The CDR3 runs to 15 residues. CDR3 sequence reads: CASSQFGKTAAGYTF. The DNA for the CDR3 is TGTGCCAGCAGCCAGTTCGGCAAAACGGCTGCGGGCTACACCTTC.

V usage is TRBV18 and J usage is TRBJ2-7, with TRBD2 as a possible D gene (6 bases). Germline-derived CDR1 and CDR2 are KGHSH and LQKENI. The CDR3 contains 14 residues. V was cut by 2 bases and J by 2 bases, with 10 bases left in between. The CDR3 reads CASSPTRGPYEQYF. In DNA, the CDR3 is TGTGCCAGCTCACCAACGCGGGGACCCTACGAGCAGTACTTC.

This clone was seen once. This rearrangement joins TRBV7-2 to TRBJ2-7, with TRBD2 as a possible D gene (6 bases). The V gene's germline CDR1 is SGHTA and CDR2 FQGNSA. CDR3 length: 16 residues. Trimming cost V 3 bases and J 0 bases, with 15 bases left between them. CDR3 loop: CASSFHQRVSSYEQYF. CDR3 sequence (DNA): TGTGCCAGCAGCTTCCATCAGCGGGTGAGCTCCTACGAGCAGTACTTC.

The chain couples TRBV27 to TRBJ2-3; D unresolved. Trimming left V 6 bases short and J 11 bases short, with 21 bases between. Germline CDR1 is MNHEY and CDR2 is SMNVEV (reference sequence). The CDR3 runs 14 residues. CDR3 region: CASSSLFPEAMQYF. The CDR3 DNA is TGTGCCAGCAGCTCTCTGTTTCCCGAGGCGATGCAGTATTTT.

The gene calls are TRBV6-5 and TRBJ1-2; no definite D call. Germline CDR1 and CDR2: MNHEY and SVGAGI. With 6 bases removed from V and 4 bases from J, the gap between germline ends came to 18 bases. The CDR3 contains 15 residues. For the CDR3, the DNA is TGTGCCAGCAGGCGCACCCCCCCATTGCCCTATGGCTACACCTTC. Its protein product is CASRRTPPLPYGYTF.

The chain recombines TRBV6-1 with TRBJ2-3; no clear D. The CDR3 loop spans 13 amino acids. The germline V gene has CDR1 MNHNS and CDR2 SASEGT. Trimming left V 1 base short and J 0 bases short, with 2 bases between. CDR3 in DNA: TGTGCCAGCAGTGAAGGCAGCACAGATACGCAGTATTTT. It encodes CASSEGSTDTQYF.

This sequence joins TRBV27 and TRBJ1-2; 7 bases map to TRBD1. The CDR3 extends over 14 amino acids. Germline loops: CDR1 MNHEY, CDR2 SMNVEV (reference sequence). V gave up 7 bases and J gave up 7 bases; unmatched junction bases: 12. The CDR3 loop reads CASNSGTVPGGYTF. As DNA, the CDR3 is TGTGCCAGCAACTCCGGGACAGTCCCGGGTGGCTACACCTTC.

This rearrangement joins TRBV18 to TRBJ1-5, with unresolved D. Trimming stripped 4 bases from V and 11 bases from J, with 18 bases between. Looked up from germline, CDR1 is KGHSH and CDR2 is LQKENI. The length of the CDR3 is 14 residues. CDR3 amino acids: CASSLRADLPAQHF. For the CDR3, the DNA is TGTGCCAGCTCACTGCGGGCCGATCTTCCAGCCCAGCATTTT.

The chain joins TRBV5-6 to TRBJ1-6; 9 positions agree with TRBD1. There are 14 residues in the CDR3. The junction had 3 bases not matched to a gene; V was cut back by 1 base and J by 10 bases. Germline values: CDR1 SGHDT, CDR2 YYEEEE. The CDR3 protein is CASSLLDRGSPLHF. The DNA of the CDR3 is TGTGCCAGCAGCTTGCTTGACAGGGGGTCACCCCTCCACTTT.

The rearrangement links TRBV5-1 to TRBJ2-7; no clear D gene. Trimming shortened V by 0 bases and J by 3 bases, and 10 bases separated the two germline ends. Looked up from germline, CDR1 is SGHRS and CDR2 is YFSETQ. The CDR3 spans 14 residues. The chain's CDR3 is CASSLAAGNYEQYF. The CDR3 DNA sequence: TGCGCCAGCAGCTTGGCCGCCGGAAACTACGAGCAGTACTTC.

This rearrangement joins TRBV7-9 to TRBJ1-1; the D is unclear. The CDR3 contains 16 residues. V was cut by 5 bases and J by 4 bases, with 20 bases left in between. Germline lookup yields CDR1 SEHNR and CDR2 FQNEAQ (reference sequence). The CDR3 region has the DNA TGTGCCAGCAGCCCCCCCCTCGCGGGATGGGGCACTGAAGCTTTCTTT. This translates into CASSPPLAGWGTEAFF.

This chain joins TRBV6-5 and TRBJ2-3; TRBD2 matches 7 bases. The CDR3 extends over 15 amino acids. After removal of 6 bases from V and 3 bases from J, the junction contained 9 bases not matched to a gene. The germline V gene has CDR1 MNHEY and CDR2 SVGAGI. CDR3 protein: CASRGTKRVTDTQYF. DNA of the CDR3: TGTGCCAGCAGAGGGACTAAGAGAGTAACAGATACGCAGTATTTT.